Here is one TCR beta chain with its context. Its cognate antigen is unknown. This entry is derived from a study of response to subunit inactivated influenza vaccine. General study results and limits: The authors proposed limited new T cell recruitment per seasonal influenza vaccination.

TCRdb re-called the RT-PCR reads with MiXCR, one entry per CDR3 protein. This sample has around 540,000 distinct CDR3 sequences; about 12% occur once, and the top ten carry about 9.4%. This CDR3 has 16 residues. Per germline, CDR1 DFQATT and CDR2 SNEGSKA (reference sequence). Deletions cut 3 bases from V and 1 base from J, with 19 bases between. This clonotype was obtained from a man aged 50 or older who received an inactivated influenza vaccine. The rearrangement links TRBV20-1 to TRBJ2-7; D may be TRBD2 (6 bases). Sequencing used PBMCs from blood, obtained on the day of vaccination. The CDR3, as DNA: TGCAGTGCTAGGGAGGGTAAGCGACAACATTCCTACGAGCAGTACTTC. It yields the protein CSAREGKRQHSYEQYF.